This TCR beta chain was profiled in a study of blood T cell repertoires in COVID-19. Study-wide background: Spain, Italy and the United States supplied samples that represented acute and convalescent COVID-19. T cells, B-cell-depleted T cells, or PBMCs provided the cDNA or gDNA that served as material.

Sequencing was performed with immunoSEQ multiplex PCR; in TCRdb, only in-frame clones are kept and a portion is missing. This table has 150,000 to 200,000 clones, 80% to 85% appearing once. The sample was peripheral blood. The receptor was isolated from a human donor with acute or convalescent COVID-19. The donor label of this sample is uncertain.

The CDR3 sequence: CASSFTTGGTEAFF. The CDR3, as DNA: TGTGCCAGCAGCTTCACTACAGGGGGCACTGAAGCTTTCTTT. The J gene is TRBJ1-1, the V gene TRBV7-9, with 8 positions matching TRBD1. Germline trimming cut 3 bases from V and 4 bases from J; bases unmatched to any gene: 4. CDR1 is SEHNR, CDR2 FQNEAQ, per germline (reference sequence). CDR3 size: 14 residues.